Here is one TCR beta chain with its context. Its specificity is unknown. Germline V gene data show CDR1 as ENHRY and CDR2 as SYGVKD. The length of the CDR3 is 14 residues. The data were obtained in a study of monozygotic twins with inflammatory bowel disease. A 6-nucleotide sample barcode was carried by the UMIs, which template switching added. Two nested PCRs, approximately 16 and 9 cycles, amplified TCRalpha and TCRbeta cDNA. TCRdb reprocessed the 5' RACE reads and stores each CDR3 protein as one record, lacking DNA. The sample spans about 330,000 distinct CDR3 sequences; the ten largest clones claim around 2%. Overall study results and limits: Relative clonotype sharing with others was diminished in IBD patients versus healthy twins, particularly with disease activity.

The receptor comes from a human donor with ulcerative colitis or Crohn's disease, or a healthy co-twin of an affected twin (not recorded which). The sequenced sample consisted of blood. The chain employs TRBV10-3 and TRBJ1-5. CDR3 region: CAISESYSNQPQHF.